The clone carrying this T cell receptor (beta chain) was detected a few times. This entry is derived from a study of early T cells in non-severe SARS-CoV-2 infection. About the research overall: Investigators sequenced bulk RNA drawn from unsorted whole blood, and chains remained unpaired.

Attachment of unique molecular identifiers to individual cDNA molecules was performed. TCRdb used MiXCR to reprocess the 5' RACE reads, holding one entry per CDR3 protein. The sample consists of more than 50,000 distinct CDR3 sequences, about 13% of them appearing once. The sequence came from an adult who was a healthcare worker with PCR-confirmed SARS-CoV-2 infection or an uninfected control (not recorded which). Specimen: whole blood, collected at baseline.

The DNA for the CDR3 is TGTGCCAGCAGCCCCCCAGGGTACAATGAGCAGTTCTTC. As protein: CASSPPGYNEQFF. This rearrangement joins TRBV7-6 to TRBJ2-1; maybe TRBD1 (5 bases). CDR3 size: 13 residues. V was cut by 5 bases and J by 4 bases, with 9 bases left in between. Germline assignment: CDR1 SGHVS and CDR2 FNYEAQ.